Listed here are 8 T cell receptor beta chains from one sample, sequenced in a study of human T cells and chemical hapten exposure. Stated time point: pre-sensitization, week 0. Treatment of the sample: therapeutic diphenylcyclopropenone sensitization with weekly scalp DPC. Blood, whole and unfractionated, served as the source for total RNA extraction. TCRdb reprocessed the RACE reads via MiXCR and lists one record per CDR3 protein. The repertoire has about 52,000 distinct CDR3 sequences, 9.6% of them found once; the top ten carry 9.5% to 10%. Sample: whole blood, taken in connection with sensitization to the hapten diphenylcyclopropenone (DPC). The receptors originated from a woman aged 25 to 39 with alopecia areata. Some clones in this sample may be carry-over from other donors' samples.

This clonotype appeared many times. The gene calls are TRBV24-1 and TRBJ1-5; no clear D gene. The V and J ends lost 5 bases and 6 bases respectively, with 16 bases between them. The CDR3 has 15 amino acids. Germline V gene sequence: CDR1 KGHDR, CDR2 SFDVKD. CDR3 amino acids: CATSAPKVGIQPQHF. The CDR3 coding sequence is TGTGCCACCAGTGCTCCCAAGGTTGGAATTCAGCCCCAGCATTTT.

This clonotype was recorded at least ten times. The chain carries TRBV30 and TRBJ1-2; 9 bases line up with TRBD1. The CDR3 loop spans 15 amino acids. Losses at the gene ends were 3 bases for V and 4 bases for J; bases not matched to a gene: 9. Germline V gene lookup returns CDR1 GTSNPN and CDR2 SVGIG (reference sequence). In DNA, the CDR3 is TGTGCCTGGAGACCAGTCACAGGGGGCAGCTATGGCTACACCTTC. Its protein is CAWRPVTGGSYGYTF. Drawing the rest from reference TRBV30 and TRBJ1-2, the complete variable domain is SQTIHQWPATLVQPVGSPLSLECTVEGTSNPNLYWYRQAAGRGLQLLFYSVGIGQISSEVPQNLSASRPQDRQFILSSKKLLLSDSGFYLCAWRPVTGGSYGYTFGSGTRLTVV.

V is TRBV11-2 and J is TRBJ2-6; D is possibly TRBD1 (6 bases). Trimming removed 1 base at V and 1 base at J, with 8 bases between. Looked up from germline, CDR1 is SGHAT and CDR2 is FQNNGV. There are 16 residues in the CDR3. The CDR3: CASSLVQGSGANVLTF. The CDR3, as DNA: TGTGCCAGCAGCTTAGTACAGGGATCTGGGGCCAACGTCCTGACTTTC. The whole variable domain, remainder taken from reference TRBV11-2 and TRBJ2-6, is EAGVAQSPRYKIIEKRQSVAFWCNPISGHATLYWYQQILGQGPKLLIQFQNNGVVDDSQLPKDRFSAERLKGVDSTLKIQPAKLEDSAVYLCASSLVQGSGANVLTFGAGSRLTVL.

This clonotype was seen only a few times. CDR3 region: CASSLVPGTDTQYF. CDR3 sequence (DNA): TGTGCCAGCAGCTTAGTCCCCGGCACAGATACGCAGTATTTT. The gene calls are TRBV7-2 and TRBJ2-3; D call uncertain. V was shortened by 1 base and J by 1 base, with 6 bases between the two germline ends. This CDR3 is 14 amino acids long. CDR1 SGHTA and CDR2 FQGNSA come from the germline V gene. Looking up the rest from reference TRBV7-2 and TRBJ2-3 gives the full variable domain: GAGVSQSPSNKVTEKGKDVELRCDPISGHTALYWYRQSLGQGLEFLIYFQGNSAPDKSGLPSDRFSAERTGGSVSTLTIQRTQQEDSAVYLCASSLVPGTDTQYFGPGTRLTVL.

The sample holds many counts of this clonotype. The gene calls are TRBV2 and TRBJ2-7; D unresolved. CDR1 and CDR2 (germline): SNHLY, FYNNEI. The V and J ends lost 8 bases and 1 base respectively, with 6 bases between them. This CDR3 contains 11 residues. CDR3 amino acids: CASGASYEQYF. The CDR3 DNA reads TGTGCCAGCGGAGCTTCCTACGAGCAGTACTTC.

This clonotype was seen more than once but under ten times. The J gene is TRBJ1-5, the V gene TRBV12-3 or TRBV12-4; D might be TRBD1 (5 bases). V lost 1 base to trimming and J lost 5 bases, with 12 bases between them. This CDR3 is built from 15 residues. CDR3 in DNA: TGTGCCAGCAGTTTAGGGGCGGACATTTATCAGCCCCAGCATTTT. Translated: CASSLGADIYQPQHF.

This clonotype was recorded a few times. V usage is TRBV29-1 and J usage is TRBJ2-1; no clear D gene. The CDR3 runs 12 residues. The V and J ends lost 5 bases and 6 bases respectively, with 11 bases between them. CDR1 and CDR2 from the germline V gene are SQVTM and ANQGSEA. The CDR3 DNA sequence: TGCAGCGTTCATGAAGGGATCAATGAGCAGTTCTTC. It codes for CSVHEGINEQFF.

CDR3 residues: CASSLGTGRSYEQYF. In DNA, the CDR3 is TGTGCCAGCAGCCTGGGGACAGGGCGCTCCTACGAGCAGTACTTC. The chain carries TRBV7-9 and TRBJ2-7; TRBD1 matches 9 bases. Germline assignment: CDR1 SEHNR and CDR2 FQNEAQ (reference sequence). CDR3 length: 15 residues. J was trimmed by 0 bases and V by 5 bases; bases with no gene match: 5.